What follows are 3 T cell receptor beta chains derived from one specimen sequenced in a study of metastatic and nonmetastatic thyroid tumors. Each patient went into thyroid surgery without having received any treatment. TCRdb reanalyzed the PCR reads with MiXCR. The sample records 84,000 or so clones, less than 10% being singletons. The specimen was blood. The receptors derive from a female donor with papillary thyroid cancer or a benign thyroid nodule (not recorded which). Some clones in this sample may be carry-over from other donors' samples.

This clone was recorded a few times. The chain recombines TRBV2 with TRBJ2-7; D is ambiguous. The CDR3 has 14 residues. Trimming removed 3 bases from V and 2 bases from J, with 11 bases in between. Germline CDR1 is SNHLY and CDR2 is FYNNEI. The CDR3 loop reads CASSDLGTTYEQYF. CDR3 DNA sequence: TGTGCCAGCAGTGATCTAGGCACTACCTACGAGCAGTACTTC.

This clone was observed a few times. It may be a read error: a sequence one base away is much more abundant. The sample carries other DNA sequences with the same CDR3. The chain recombines TRBV18 with TRBJ1-1, with D perhaps TRBD1 (5 bases). In germline, CDR1 is KGHSH, CDR2 LQKENI. This CDR3 has 14 residues. CDR3 sequence: CASFLDSRGTEAFF. In DNA, the CDR3 is TGCGCCAGCTTTTTGGACTCTAGGGGCACTGAAGCTTTCTTT.

There are many counts of this clone. The sample carries other DNA sequences with the same CDR3. The chain uses TRBV11-2 and TRBJ2-7, with 8 nucleotides matching TRBD1. The CDR3 totals 15 residues. The V segment lost 3 bases and the J segment 2 bases; nucleotides outside the gene matches: 6. Germline lookup yields CDR1 SGHAT and CDR2 FQNNGV. CDR3 DNA: TGTGCCAGCAGCTTGACAGGGACAGGAGCCTACGAGCAGTACTTC. Amino acids: CASSLTGTGAYEQYF.